A single sample is the source of the 29 T cell receptor beta chains below, sequenced in a study of CDR3 diversity in severe acne (dated by TCRdb to the late 2010s). Library prep was done by PCR. The sample was run on an Illumina HiSeq 2000. TCRdb passed the public sequencing reads through fastp at Q25 and MiXCR, retaining productive beta sequences. CDR3 protein duplicates are merged, each entry listing the most common genes and DNA. In all, the sample holds tens of thousands of distinct CDR3 sequences, and over 40% of those were seen once. The top ten clonotypes cover 13% to 15% of the sample. Sequenced sample: blood. The receptors here all came from a male donor in good health, without acne.

In its sample, this clonotype was seen many times. The chain is built from TRBV9 and TRBJ2-7; possibly TRBD2 for D (5 bases). Germline values: CDR1 SGDLS, CDR2 YYNGEE. The CDR3 runs to 14 residues. The V gene lost 0 bases and the J gene lost 2 bases, with 9 bases spanning the gap. DNA of the CDR3: TGTGCCAGCAGCGTAGGGGGAGAGACCTACGAGCAGTACTTC. It specifies CASSVGGETYEQYF.

This clonotype was detected many times. V usage is TRBV7-3 and J usage is TRBJ2-5; the D gene is possibly TRBD2 (7 bases). V lost 5 bases and J lost 6, with 16 bases in between. The CDR3 covers 14 residues. The germline CDR1 and CDR2 sequences are SGHTA and FQGTGA. The CDR3 DNA follows: TGTGCCAGCAGCACCTCGGGGGGCGCACAGACCCAGTACTTC. This translates into CASSTSGGAQTQYF. The full variable domain, rest sourced from reference TRBV7-3 and TRBJ2-5, is GAGVSQTPSNKVTEKGKYVELRCDPISGHTALYWYRQSLGQGPEFLIYFQGTGAADDSGLPNDRFFAVRPEGSVSTLKIQRTERGDSAVYLCASSTSGGAQTQYFGPGTRLLVL.

The rearrangement links TRBV14 to TRBJ2-7, with no clear D. Trimming took 2 bases from V and 1 from J, leaving 9 bases between them. In germline, CDR1 is SGHDN, CDR2 FVKESK. The CDR3 totals 14 residues. The CDR3 is CASSQSGGSYEQYF. The CDR3 DNA sequence: TGTGCCAGCAGCCAATCGGGCGGTTCCTACGAGCAGTACTTC.

This clonotype was counted many times. CDR3 sequence: CASSPQTGRGLFF. The DNA of the CDR3 is TGTGCCAGCAGCCCCCAGACAGGCCGGGGGCTGTTTTTT. The chain recombines TRBV7-6 with TRBJ2-2, with a weak D call TRBD1 (6 bases). The CDR3 spans 13 residues. The germline V gene has CDR1 SGHVS and CDR2 FNYEAQ. With 5 bases removed from V and 13 bases from J, the gap between germline ends came to 17 bases.

This clonotype was counted between two and nine times. The V gene is TRBV5-8, the J gene TRBJ1-6; D gene unclear. The ends were cut back, 2 bases at V and 4 bases at J, with 10 bases in the middle. Germline V gives CDR1 SGHTS, CDR2 YDEGEE. This CDR3 has 15 residues. The CDR3 DNA reads as TGTGCCAGCAGCTTCTGGGCAACTTATAATTCACCCCTCCACTTT. Its protein product is CASSFWATYNSPLHF.

The chain links TRBV7-2 to TRBJ2-3, with TRBD1 matching over 7 bases. CDR3 length: 15 residues. The trim removed 5 bases at V and 1 base at J, leaving 6 bases unmatched. Germline V gene lookup returns CDR1 SGHTA and CDR2 FQGNSA. CDR3 residues: CASSNRGPRTDTQYF. CDR3 nucleotides: TGTGCCAGCAGCAACAGGGGACCGCGCACAGATACGCAGTATTTT. The full variable domain, completed using reference TRBV7-2 and TRBJ2-3, is GAGVSQSPSNKVTEKGKDVELRCDPISGHTALYWYRQSLGQGLEFLIYFQGNSAPDKSGLPSDRFSAERTGGSVSTLTIQRTQQEDSAVYLCASSNRGPRTDTQYFGPGTRLTVL.

This chain connects TRBV7-3 to TRBJ2-7; 8 bases agree with TRBD2. V was pared by 4 bases and J by 5 bases, with 10 bases of the junction left unmatched. In germline, CDR1 is SGHTA, CDR2 FQGTGA. The CDR3 contains 15 residues. CDR3 loop: CASSSIAGLRDEQYF. CDR3 bases: TGTGCCAGCAGCTCGATAGCGGGGCTTAGGGACGAGCAGTACTTC.

This clonotype was picked up a small number of times. The chain couples TRBV5-1 to TRBJ2-7, with 7 bases identical to TRBD2. The CDR3 sequence is 14 residues long. Germline CDR1 is SGHRS and CDR2 is YFSETQ. Trimming at V came to 0 bases and at J to 4 bases, leaving 4 bases not matched to a gene. CDR3 DNA: TGCGCCAGCAGCTTGGCTTTGCGGGAGTACGAGCAGTACTTC. Its translation: CASSLALREYEQYF.

Only one count was recorded for this clonotype. This rearrangement joins TRBV19 to TRBJ1-1, with 7 positions matching TRBD1. From germline, CDR1 is LNHDA and CDR2 SQIVND (reference sequence). Trimming took 3 bases from V and 5 from J; bases not matched to a gene: 6. This CDR3 is built from 14 residues. The CDR3 sequence is CASSMATGLTEAFF. The CDR3 DNA reads TGTGCCAGTAGTATGGCGACAGGGTTGACTGAAGCTTTCTTT.

This clonotype was observed many times. Just one base apart from a much larger clone, this may be a read error. V usage is TRBV5-8 and J usage is TRBJ1-5; no clear D. Germline V CDR1 and CDR2: SGHTS, YDEGEE. The CDR3 is 14 amino acids. Trimming left V 0 bases short and J 1 base short, with 5 bases between. The CDR3 loop reads CASSLGTSNQPQHF. The CDR3 nucleotides are TGTGCCAGCAGCTTGGGCACCAGCAATCAGCCCCAGCATTTT.

The V and J genes are TRBV5-1 and TRBJ2-7; possibly TRBD2 for D (5 bases). The CDR3 runs 12 residues. Trimming pared 1 base from V and 6 bases from J, leaving 8 bases between. Germline CDR1 and CDR2: SGHRS and YFSETQ. The CDR3 is CASSLLGSEQYF. For the CDR3, the DNA is TGCGCCAGCAGCTTGCTTGGGAGCGAGCAGTACTTC.

Comment on this clonotype: Because the CDR3's place on the DNA is in doubt, the DNA is left out and the CDR3 is given as listed by TCRdb. The J gene is TRBJ1-5, the V gene TRBV20-1. Per germline, CDR1 DFQATT and CDR2 SNEGSKA (reference sequence). The CDR3 numbers 22 amino acids, ends counted. CDR3 amino acids: CSVRERARTNEKLFFGSGTQHF.

J is TRBJ1-6 and V is TRBV5-1; D uncertain. V lost 2 bases and J 0 bases, leaving 9 bases between the germline ends. The CDR3 covers 16 residues. In germline, CDR1 is SGHRS, CDR2 YFSETQ. CDR3 sequence (DNA): TGCGCCAGCAGCTTCGACACCTACTCCTATAATTCACCCCTCCACTTT. This encodes CASSFDTYSYNSPLHF.

This clonotype was recorded many times. The genes are TRBV7-9 and TRBJ2-4, with D perhaps TRBD2 (5 bases). Germline values: CDR1 SEHNR, CDR2 FQNEAQ (reference sequence). V shed 3 bases and J shed 9 bases, with 15 bases lying between them. This CDR3 comprises 14 residues. CDR3 coding DNA: TGTGCCAGCAGCTTGGACTCCGGTGGAGCCATTCAGTACTTC. It is translated as CASSLDSGGAIQYF.

At least ten counts were recorded for this clonotype. The gene calls are TRBV28 and TRBJ2-7; D is possibly TRBD1 (5 bases). V gave up 6 bases and J gave up 7 bases, with 19 bases separating them. The V gene's germline CDR1 is MDHEN and CDR2 SYDVKM. This CDR3 region has 14 residues. DNA of the CDR3: TGTGCCAGCAGCAAAGGGGCCCCCAGGATAGAGCAGTACTTC. This encodes CASSKGAPRIEQYF.

V gene TRBV9 combines with J gene TRBJ2-2, with D possibly being TRBD2 (6 bases). V was trimmed by 4 bases and J by 1 base, leaving 14 bases between them. There are 16 residues in the CDR3. Germline lookup yields CDR1 SGDLS and CDR2 YYNGEE. As DNA, the CDR3 is TGTGCCAGCAGCCAGCCCCTCGGGGGGAACACCGGGGAGCTGTTTTTT. Amino acid sequence: CASSQPLGGNTGELFF.

The chain couples TRBV25-1 to TRBJ1-5; 7 nucleotides agree with TRBD1. The ends lost 3 bases at V and 1 base at J; junction bases unmatched: 6. Germline V gene lookup returns CDR1 MGHDK and CDR2 SYGVNS. The CDR3 is 16 amino acids. CDR3 loop: CASSEAGGGSNQPQHF. CDR3 bases: TGTGCCAGCAGTGAGGCAGGGGGTGGAAGCAATCAGCCCCAGCATTTT.

For this clonotype: Sequence at one end of the junction differs from germline and may be a read error. The V gene is TRBV6-2 or TRBV6-3, the J gene TRBJ1-1, with D unclear. This CDR3 is 13 amino acids long. Germline V gene data show CDR1 as MNHEY and CDR2 as SVGEGT. CDR3 bases: TGTGCCAGCAGTCGGACGGGTAACACTGAAGCTTCCTTT. Translating gives CASSRTGNTEASF.

This rearrangement joins TRBV24-1 to TRBJ2-7, with TRBD2 identical over 8 bases. J gave up 2 bases and V 3 bases, and 2 bases lay outside the gene matches. The CDR3 loop spans 14 amino acids. The germline V gene encodes CDR1 KGHDR and CDR2 SFDVKD. This CDR3 reads CATSDSGRAYEQYF. In nucleotides, the CDR3 is TGTGCCACCAGTGATAGCGGGAGAGCCTACGAGCAGTACTTC.

This chain connects TRBV9 to TRBJ1-1; the match to TRBD1 covers 7 bases. After removal of 0 bases from V and 5 bases from J, the junction contained 1 base not matched to a gene. The CDR3 totals 13 residues. The germline V gene has CDR1 SGDLS and CDR2 YYNGEE. Here the CDR3 reads CASSVGQGTEAFF. In nucleotides, the CDR3 is TGTGCCAGCAGCGTAGGACAGGGAACTGAAGCTTTCTTT.

This clonotype was seen ten or more times. The chain employs TRBV6-5 and TRBJ1-1; a weak D match, TRBD1 (6 bases). This CDR3 has 13 residues. The germline V gene has CDR1 MNHEY and CDR2 SVGAGI. With 2 bases removed from V and 7 bases from J, the gap between germline ends came to 11 bases. CDR3 amino acids: CASSYGRGLEAFF. For the CDR3, the DNA is TGTGCCAGCAGTTACGGCAGGGGCCTTGAAGCTTTCTTT.

V and J are TRBV9 and TRBJ2-5; D is uncertain. V was clipped by 4 bases and J by 2 bases, with 6 bases between them. The germline V gene encodes CDR1 SGDLS and CDR2 YYNGEE. This CDR3 region has 12 residues. CDR3 sequence (DNA): TGTGCCAGCAGCAGGGCACAAGAGACCCAGTACTTC. It encodes CASSRAQETQYF.

J is TRBJ2-3 and V is TRBV13, with D uncertain. Germline values: CDR1 PRHDT, CDR2 FYEKMQ (reference sequence). The CDR3 is made up of 14 amino acids. Trimming shortened V by 2 bases and J by 2 bases, and 8 bases separated the two germline ends. DNA of the CDR3: TGTGCCAGCAGCTTATCCAGATTCACAGATACGCAGTATTTT. This sequence encodes CASSLSRFTDTQYF.

A remark on this clonotype: Possible read error: a much larger clone is one base away. The chain couples TRBV27 to TRBJ2-7; TRBD1 agrees at 8 bases. There are 14 residues in the CDR3. Germline CDR1 reads MNHEY; CDR2 reads SMNVEV (reference sequence). The CDR3 coding sequence is TGTGCCAGCAGTAAAGGACAGGGAGACTACGTGCAGTACTTC. Translating gives CASSKGQGDYVQYF.

The chain couples TRBV11-2 to TRBJ2-3; TRBD1 agrees at 11 bases. CDR1 SGHAT and CDR2 FQNNGV come from the germline V gene. V lost 5 bases, J lost 5 bases, and 12 bases stayed unmatched. The CDR3 spans 17 residues. The CDR3 here is CASSLGQGEREEDTQYF. CDR3 nucleotide sequence: TGTGCCAGCAGCCTGGGACAGGGGGAGCGGGAGGAAGATACGCAGTATTTT.

V is TRBV7-8 and J is TRBJ2-2; a weak D match, TRBD1 (6 bases). The CDR3 consists of 16 residues. V lost 5 bases and J 5 bases, leaving 18 bases between the germline ends. Germline V gene data show CDR1 as SGHVS and CDR2 as FQNEAQ. CDR3 bases: TGTGCCAGCAGCCTCAAGACAGGCGCGGTTACCGGGGAGCTGTTTTTT. It yields the protein CASSLKTGAVTGELFF.

The rearrangement uses TRBV19 and TRBJ2-2; 11 bases align to TRBD2. There are 18 residues in the CDR3. Unmatched junction bases numbered 6, after V lost 3 bases and J lost 0 bases. Germline-derived CDR1 and CDR2 are LNHDA and SQIVND (reference sequence). CDR3 region: CASSIGTSGTSNTGELFF. CDR3 nucleotide sequence: TGTGCCAGTAGTATCGGGACTAGCGGCACCTCGAACACCGGGGAGCTGTTTTTT. The full variable domain, completed using reference TRBV19 and TRBJ2-2, is DGGITQSPKYLFRKEGQNVTLSCEQNLNHDAMYWYRQDPGQGLRLIYYSQIVNDFQKGDIAEGYSVSREKKESFPLTVTSAQKNPTAFYLCASSIGTSGTSNTGELFFGEGSRLTVL.

For this clonotype: Given a much more abundant clone one base away, this may be a read error. The V and J genes are TRBV9 and TRBJ2-2; TRBD2 might be the D (5 bases). V lost 4 bases and J lost 1, with 14 bases in between. The CDR3 is 16 residues long. Germline V CDR1 and CDR2: SGDLS, YYNGEE. The CDR3 region is CASSLRGDKNTGELFF. The CDR3 DNA is TGTGCCAGCAGCCTCCGGGGTGACAAGAACACCGGGGAGCTGTTTTTT.

The sample holds many counts of this clonotype. The gene calls are TRBV28 and TRBJ2-7; D is ambiguous. This CDR3 region has 13 residues. V was cut by 6 bases and J by 4 bases, with 13 bases left in between. Looked up from germline, CDR1 is MDHEN and CDR2 is SYDVKM. The CDR3 loop reads CASSWAVVYEQYF. CDR3 in DNA: TGTGCCAGCAGCTGGGCCGTGGTTTACGAGCAGTACTTC.